These T cell receptor beta chains were read from a single sample in a study of blood T cells in healthy people across ages. From the 5' RACE reads, TCRdb called clonotypes with MiXCR, one entry per CDR3 protein. The table records 850,000 to 950,000 distinct CDR3 sequences, about 30% of them present only once. The source material was blood. These receptors were collected from a woman at least 80 years old in good health. Each CDR3 is given with its conserved first and last residue. The D gene is left open where the match is weak. Clone size appears in some rows only: once, few, many, or a class for an expanded clone.

D,J,size,length,V,DNA,CDR3
-,TRBJ2-1,-,14,TRBV12-3/TRBV12-4,TGTGCCCGCAGTTTAGTACAGGGTAGGGATGAGCAGTTCTTC,CARSLVQGRDEQFF
TRBD1,TRBJ1-2,many,16,TRBV29-1,TGCAGCGCCGACTCGGGACAGGGAGGTACCTACTATGGCTACACCTTC,CSADSGQGGTYYGYTF
-,TRBJ2-7,-,17,TRBV14,TGTGCCAGCAGGAGGAGCCTGGAGGGGGCCGGCCCCTACGAGCAGTACTTC,CASRRSLEGAGPYEQYF
-,TRBJ1-2,many,14,TRBV12-3/TRBV12-4,TGTGCCAGCAGCCCCCGGAGGGTGACATATGGCTACACCTTC,CASSPRRVTYGYTF
TRBD1,TRBJ1-1,-,14,TRBV20-1,TGCAGTGCTGATGGGGGGCAGGGGGTTACTGAAGCTTTCTTT,CSADGGQGVTEAFF
TRBD1,TRBJ1-6,-,16,TRBV14,TGTGCCAGCAGCCGCTCGGGACAGGGGTTCGGTTCACCCCTCCACTTT,CASSRSGQGFGSPLHF
TRBD1,TRBJ2-1,few,15,TRBV7-9,TGTGCCAGCAGACAAACCGGGACAGGGTACAATGAGCAGTTCTTC,CASRQTGTGYNEQFF
-,TRBJ2-2,few,14,TRBV5-5,TGTGCCAGCAGCCGCGGGCCGGAGGTTGGGGAGCTGTTTTTT,CASSRGPEVGELFF
TRBD2,TRBJ2-5,many,19,TRBV20-1,TGCAGTGCTAGAGATTGGTCGGCGGGGGGGCCGGGAGGTAAAGAGACCCAGTACTTC,CSARDWSAGGPGGKETQYF
TRBD1,TRBJ1-1,many,14,TRBV5-1,TGCGCCAGCAGCTTCAGACAGGGGAACACTGAAGCTTTCTTT,CASSFRQGNTEAFF
TRBD1,TRBJ2-3,many,15,TRBV7-2,TGTGCCAGCAGCTTAGGGGGGACAGGCGCAGATACGCAGTATTTT,CASSLGGTGADTQYF